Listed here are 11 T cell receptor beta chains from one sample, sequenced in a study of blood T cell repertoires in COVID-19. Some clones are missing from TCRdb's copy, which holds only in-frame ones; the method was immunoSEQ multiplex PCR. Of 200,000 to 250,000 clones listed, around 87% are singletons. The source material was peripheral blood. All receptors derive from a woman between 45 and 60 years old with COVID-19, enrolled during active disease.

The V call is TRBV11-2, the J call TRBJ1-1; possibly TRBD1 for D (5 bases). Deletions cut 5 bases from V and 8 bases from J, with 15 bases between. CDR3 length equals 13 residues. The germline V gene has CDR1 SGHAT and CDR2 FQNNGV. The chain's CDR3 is CASSLQWGGEAFF. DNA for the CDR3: TGTGCCAGCAGCCTACAGTGGGGGGGAGAAGCTTTCTTT.

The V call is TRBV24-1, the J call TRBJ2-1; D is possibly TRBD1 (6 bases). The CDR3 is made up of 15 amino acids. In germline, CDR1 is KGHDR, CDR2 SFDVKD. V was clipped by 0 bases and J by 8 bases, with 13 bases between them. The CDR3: CATSDLRGKSDEQFF. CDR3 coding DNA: TGTGCCACCAGTGATTTGAGGGGGAAGAGCGATGAGCAGTTCTTC.

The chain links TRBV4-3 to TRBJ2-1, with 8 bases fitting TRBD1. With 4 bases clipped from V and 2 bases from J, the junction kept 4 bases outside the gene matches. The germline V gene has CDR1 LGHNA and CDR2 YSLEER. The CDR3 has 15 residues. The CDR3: CASSPGQGAYNEQFF. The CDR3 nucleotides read TGCGCCAGCAGCCCTGGACAGGGTGCCTACAATGAGCAGTTCTTC.

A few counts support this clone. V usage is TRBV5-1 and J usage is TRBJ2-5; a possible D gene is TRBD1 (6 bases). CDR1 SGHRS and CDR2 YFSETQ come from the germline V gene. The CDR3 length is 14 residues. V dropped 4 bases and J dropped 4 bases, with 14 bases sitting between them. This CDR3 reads CASSLMDSRETQYF. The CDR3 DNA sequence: TGCGCCAGCAGCCTAATGGACAGTAGAGAGACCCAGTACTTC.

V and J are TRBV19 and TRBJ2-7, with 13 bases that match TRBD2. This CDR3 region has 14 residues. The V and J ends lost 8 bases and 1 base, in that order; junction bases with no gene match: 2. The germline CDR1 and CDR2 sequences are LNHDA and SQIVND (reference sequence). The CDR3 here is CASSTSGGSYEQYF. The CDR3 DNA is TGTGCCAGTTCGACTAGCGGGGGGTCCTACGAGCAGTACTTC. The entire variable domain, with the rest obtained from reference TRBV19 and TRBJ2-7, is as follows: DGGITQSPKYLFRKEGQNVTLSCEQNLNHDAMYWYRQDPGQGLRLIYYSQIVNDFQKGDIAEGYSVSREKKESFPLTVTSAQKNPTAFYLCASSTSGGSYEQYFGPGTRLTVT.

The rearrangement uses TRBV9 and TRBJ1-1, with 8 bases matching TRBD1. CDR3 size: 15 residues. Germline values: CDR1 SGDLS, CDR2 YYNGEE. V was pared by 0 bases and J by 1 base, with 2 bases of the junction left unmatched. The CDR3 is CASSVGGTGNTEAFF. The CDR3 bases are TGTGCCAGCAGCGTAGGTGGGACAGGGAACACTGAAGCTTTCTTT.

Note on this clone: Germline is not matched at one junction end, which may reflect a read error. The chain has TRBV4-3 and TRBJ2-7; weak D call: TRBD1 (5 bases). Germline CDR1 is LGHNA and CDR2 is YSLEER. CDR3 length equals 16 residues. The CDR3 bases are TGCGCCAGCAGCCAAGATAAGATGGGGCCCTCCAACGAGCAGTACTTC. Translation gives CASSQDKMGPSNEQYF.

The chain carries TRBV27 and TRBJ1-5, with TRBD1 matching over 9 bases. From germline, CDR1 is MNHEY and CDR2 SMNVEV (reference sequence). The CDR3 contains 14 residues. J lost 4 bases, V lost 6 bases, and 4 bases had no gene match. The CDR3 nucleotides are TGTGCCAGCAGAAGACAGGGGGAAAATCAGCCCCAGCATTTT. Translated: CASRRQGENQPQHF.

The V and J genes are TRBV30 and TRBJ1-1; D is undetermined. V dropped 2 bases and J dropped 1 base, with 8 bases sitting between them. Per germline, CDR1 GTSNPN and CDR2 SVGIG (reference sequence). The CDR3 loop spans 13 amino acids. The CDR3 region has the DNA TGTGCCTGGAGTTCCAATAGGAACACTGAAGCTTTCTTT. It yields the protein CAWSSNRNTEAFF.

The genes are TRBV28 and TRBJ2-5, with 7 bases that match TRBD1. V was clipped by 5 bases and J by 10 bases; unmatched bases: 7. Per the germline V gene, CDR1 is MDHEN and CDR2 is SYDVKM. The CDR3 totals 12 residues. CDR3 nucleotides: TGTGCCAGCAGTGCCTTTACAGGGGACCAGTACTTC. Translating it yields CASSAFTGDQYF.

In DNA, the CDR3 is TGCGCCAGCAGCCCTCCGGGACAAACGAACAATGAGCAGTTCTTC. Encoded protein: CASSPPGQTNNEQFF. This chain connects TRBV10-1 to TRBJ2-1, with a tentative D call TRBD1 (6 bases). Deletions cut 6 bases from V and 5 bases from J, with 17 bases between. The CDR3 consists of 15 residues. Germline V gene sequence: CDR1 WNHNN, CDR2 SYGVQD (reference sequence).